The present T cell receptor (beta chain) was sequenced within a study of blood T cell repertoires in COVID-19. Across the study: PBMCs, B-cell-depleted T cells, or T cells provided the cDNA or gDNA that made up the material.

Losses at the gene ends were 3 bases for V and 10 bases for J; bases not matched to a gene: 3. Germline values: CDR1 KGHDR, CDR2 SFDVKD. This CDR3 is 13 amino acids long. Measured with immunoSEQ multiplex PCR; TCRdb has only the in-frame clones, and not every one. In the table there are around 300,000 clones, 88% of which are singletons. The genes are TRBV24-1 and TRBJ1-1, with 11 bases aligning to TRBD1. The receptor was derived from a woman between 25 and 40 years old who had recovered from COVID-19. The specimen was PBMCs or T cells enriched from blood (not recorded which). Here the CDR3 reads CATSDTGTGGAFF. CDR3 sequence (DNA): TGTGCCACCAGTGATACGGGGACAGGGGGAGCTTTCTTT.